This TCR beta chain was sequenced during a study of blood T cell repertoires in COVID-19. Study details: Acute-phase and convalescent COVID-19 samples originated in the United States, Italy and Spain.

Germline lookup yields CDR1 SGHVS and CDR2 FNYEAQ. With 1 base removed from V and 3 bases from J, the gap between germline ends came to 4 bases. This CDR3 region has 13 residues. This clone occurred once. Original data processing: Reference gene primers were amplified, and this amplification served to estimate nucleated cell counts. Repertoires were generated with immunoSEQ multiplex PCR, while TCRdb's copy carries only in-frame clones and drops some. The D gene and trimming were derived from the DNA, and the V and J assignments and clone size from that table. The sample carries 50,000 to 55,000 clones, about 83% recorded once.

The specimen was peripheral blood. The origin of this receptor is a man aged 45-65 years with acute or convalescent COVID-19. The J gene is TRBJ2-1, the V gene TRBV7-6; D uncertain. The CDR3 spells CASSLESYNEQFF. The CDR3 DNA is TGTGCCAGCAGCTTAGAGAGCTACAATGAGCAGTTCTTC. The full variable domain, its missing parts supplied by reference TRBV7-6 and TRBJ2-1, is GAGVSQSPRYKVTKRGQDVALRCDPISGHVSLYWYRQALGQGPEFLTYFNYEAQQDKSGLPNDRFSAERPEGSISTLTIQRTEQRDSAMYRCASSLESYNEQFFGPGTRLTVL.